The next 26 T cell receptor beta chains were all read from a single sample in a study of beta chain features in type 1 diabetes. Every isolated RNA sample was fully reverse transcribed, so sequencing captured expressed TCRB transcripts. The repertoire was sequenced with immunoSEQ multiplex PCR; TCRdb's copy has only in-frame clones and lacks some. The sample holds hundreds of thousands of clones; roughly 13% are singletons and the top ten take 0.035% to 0.04%. Material: naive CD4+ T cells from blood. The receptors stem from a man younger than 40 in good health.

This clone has just a few counts. This chain links TRBV30 with TRBJ2-1; 13 nucleotides agree with TRBD2. The CDR3 contains 14 residues. Germline CDR1 is GTSNPN and CDR2 is SVGIG (reference sequence). J gave up 7 bases and V 6 bases, and 6 bases lay outside the gene matches. Written as DNA, the CDR3 is TGTGCCTGCTGGGGACTAGCGGGGAAGAATGAGCAGTTCTTC. Its protein product is CACWGLAGKNEQFF.

V usage is TRBV30 and J usage is TRBJ1-5, with D possibly matching TRBD1 (6 bases). The V and J ends lost 3 bases and 7 bases respectively, with 10 bases between them. The germline V gene encodes CDR1 GTSNPN and CDR2 SVGIG (reference sequence). This CDR3 comprises 12 residues. The CDR3 protein is CAWSRGEQPQHF. CDR3 coding DNA: TGTGCCTGGAGCAGGGGTGAGCAGCCCCAGCATTTT.

This sequence joins TRBV19 and TRBJ2-2, with TRBD2 matching over 9 bases. Trimming took 1 base from V and 4 from J; bases not matched to a gene: 1. Germline values: CDR1 LNHDA, CDR2 SQIVND (reference sequence). CDR3 size: 15 residues. In DNA form, the CDR3 reads TGTGCCAGTAGTATAGTAGCGGGAGTCACCGGGGAGCTGTTTTTT. The encoded protein is CASSIVAGVTGELFF.

This clone appeared a few times. V gene TRBV4-3 combines with J gene TRBJ2-2; 12 positions agree with TRBD2. Germline trimming cut 4 bases from V and 4 bases from J; bases unmatched to any gene: 4. Germline CDR1 LGHNA, CDR2 YSLEER. The CDR3 contains 16 residues. The CDR3 DNA reads TGCGCCAGCAGCCGAGGACTAGCGGGGAGCACCGGGGAGCTGTTTTTT. This translates into CASSRGLAGSTGELFF.

The chain couples TRBV5-6 to TRBJ2-7, with D unresolved. V was trimmed by 0 bases and J by 2 bases, leaving 3 bases between them. This CDR3 is 12 amino acids long. Per germline, CDR1 SGHDT and CDR2 YYEEEE. The CDR3 loop reads CASSLVPYEQYF. The DNA of the CDR3 is TGTGCCAGCAGCTTGGTACCCTACGAGCAGTACTTC.

This clone came up a few times. The chain recombines TRBV11-2 with TRBJ2-2; possibly TRBD2 for D (6 bases). With 9 bases removed from V and 6 bases from J, the gap between germline ends came to 11 bases. CDR1 and CDR2 (germline): SGHAT, FQNNGV. The CDR3 totals 12 residues. The DNA for the CDR3 is TGTGCCAGTTTTCGGAGGGCCGGGGAGCTGTTTTTT. Its translation is CASFRRAGELFF.

The chain carries TRBV21-1 and TRBJ2-7. TRBV21-1 is designated a pseudogene. The CDR3 runs to 14 residues. This CDR3 is CASSKEAGHYEQYV. In nucleotides, the CDR3 is TGTGCCAGCAGCAAAGAGGCGGGACACTACGAGCAGTACGTC.

The genes are TRBV7-3 and TRBJ2-5, with 8 bases that match TRBD1. The CDR3 is 16 amino acids. J was trimmed by 3 bases and V by 5 bases; bases with no gene match: 11. Per germline, CDR1 SGHTA and CDR2 FQGTGA. As DNA, the CDR3 is TGTGCCAGCAGCCTTGGACAGGGACTTGATAAAGAGACCCAGTACTTC. Translating it yields CASSLGQGLDKETQYF.

This clone was recorded only once. The chain has TRBV9 and TRBJ1-4; no definite D call. This CDR3 contains 14 residues. V lost 4 bases to trimming and J lost 8 bases, with 15 bases between them. Germline assignment: CDR1 SGDLS and CDR2 YYNGEE. The DNA for the CDR3 is TGTGCCAGCAGCCCGACGGTAGGTAGGGAAAAACTGTTTTTT. Its translation is CASSPTVGREKLFF.

The rearrangement joins TRBV7-3 to TRBJ2-1, with D possibly matching TRBD2 (6 bases). V gave up 2 bases and J gave up 0 bases, with 8 bases separating them. CDR3 length: 15 residues. In germline, CDR1 is SGHTA, CDR2 FQGTGA. The CDR3 is CASSLQTSSYNEQFF. The CDR3 DNA sequence: TGTGCCAGCAGCTTACAGACTAGCTCCTACAATGAGCAGTTCTTC.

This clone was observed a handful of times. The V call is TRBV15, the J call TRBJ1-1, with a tentative D call TRBD1 (6 bases). V was cut by 0 bases and J by 7 bases, with 15 bases left in between. Per the germline V gene, CDR1 is LNHNV and CDR2 is YYDKDF (reference sequence). The CDR3 consists of 15 residues. CDR3 sequence: CATSREGGKKIEAFF. As DNA, the CDR3 is TGTGCCACCAGCAGAGAAGGGGGGAAAAAGATTGAAGCTTTCTTT.

This clone was counted only a few times. This chain connects TRBV7-9 to TRBJ1-2; D remains ambiguous. Trimming shortened V by 2 bases and J by 4 bases, and 11 bases separated the two germline ends. This CDR3 has 14 residues. Per the germline V gene, CDR1 is SEHNR and CDR2 is FQNEAQ (reference sequence). DNA of the CDR3: TGTGCCAGCAGCTTATCGCCAAGCGCCTATGGCTACACCTTC. It specifies CASSLSPSAYGYTF.

CDR3 DNA: TGTGCCAGCAGTGCGGGACCCTACTACGAGCAGTACTTC. Amino acids: CASSAGPYYEQYF. This chain uses TRBV2 with TRBJ2-7; D possibly uses TRBD1 or TRBD2 (5 bases each). V was cut by 4 bases and J by 3 bases, with 10 bases left in between. Germline values: CDR1 SNHLY, CDR2 FYNNEI. The CDR3 covers 13 residues.

This clone was detected only a few times. This sequence joins TRBV4-3 and TRBJ2-5; 9 bases fit TRBD2. Germline assignment: CDR1 LGHNA and CDR2 YSLEER. CDR3 size: 15 residues. V was pared by 4 bases and J by 5 bases, with 8 bases of the junction left unmatched. The CDR3 nucleotides read TGCGCCAGCAGCCGAGGCGGGGGGGCGCGGGAGACCCAGTACTTC. Amino acid sequence: CASSRGGGARETQYF.

The V call is TRBV27, the J call TRBJ1-6, with 8 bases that match TRBD1. The CDR3 is 15 amino acids. Germline V lookup: CDR1 MNHEY, CDR2 SMNVEV (reference sequence). After removal of 5 bases from V and 2 bases from J, the junction contained 2 bases not matched to a gene. CDR3 nucleotides: TGTGCCAGCAGTGAACAGGGGGCCTATAATTCACCCCTCCACTTT. It encodes CASSEQGAYNSPLHF.

This clone has a handful of counts. V gene TRBV7-2 combines with J gene TRBJ2-1; possibly TRBD1 for D (5 bases). With 1 base removed from V and 4 bases from J, the gap between germline ends came to 11 bases. CDR1 and CDR2 from the germline V gene are SGHTA and FQGNSA. The CDR3 contains 15 residues. The CDR3 DNA is TGTGCCAGCAGCTTAGAGTCAGGGCGGTACAATGAGCAGTTCTTC. This sequence encodes CASSLESGRYNEQFF.

The J gene is TRBJ1-2, the V gene TRBV30; D uncertain. The V end was cut by 0 bases, the J end by 7 bases, with 15 bases between. CDR1 and CDR2 (germline): GTSNPN, SVGIG (reference sequence). This CDR3 region has 14 residues. The CDR3 spells CAWSVIEGTGGYTF. The CDR3 bases are TGTGCCTGGAGTGTAATTGAGGGTACCGGTGGCTACACCTTC.

The chain links TRBV5-4 to TRBJ1-6, with D perhaps TRBD1 (5 bases). CDR1 and CDR2 (germline): SGHNT, YYREEE (reference sequence). CDR3 size: 15 residues. Trimming stripped 0 bases from V and 9 bases from J, with 13 bases between. CDR3 sequence (DNA): TGTGCCAGCAGCTTGGGAACAGGAGTGCCTTCACCCCTCCACTTT. This translates into CASSLGTGVPSPLHF.

For this clone: In the same sample, other DNA sequences code for this CDR3. The rearrangement joins TRBV9 to TRBJ2-1; 8 positions agree with TRBD1. From germline, CDR1 is SGDLS and CDR2 YYNGEE. V shed 2 bases, J shed 4 bases, and the junction held 2 bases outside the gene matches. The CDR3 has 14 residues. CDR3 protein: CASSVGQEYNEQFF. The CDR3 DNA reads TGTGCCAGCAGCGTGGGACAGGAGTACAATGAGCAGTTCTTC.

This clone was seen a handful of times. This rearrangement joins TRBV4-1 to TRBJ1-1; no reliable D call. V shed 4 bases and J shed 2 bases, with 17 bases lying between them. There are 16 residues in the CDR3. Germline V gives CDR1 MGHRA, CDR2 YSYEKL. In DNA, the CDR3 is TGCGCCAGCAGCCGTGTACTCGTGGGTTTTAACACTGAAGCTTTCTTT. Protein sequence: CASSRVLVGFNTEAFF.

In its sample, this clone was seen a few times. The V call is TRBV7-9, the J call TRBJ1-2; D gene unclear. The CDR3 totals 13 residues. Per the germline V gene, CDR1 is SEHNR and CDR2 is FQNEAQ (reference sequence). Trimming removed 5 bases from V and 7 bases from J, with 14 bases in between. DNA of the CDR3: TGTGCCAGCAGCGAAATGGGGTTGGCTGGCTACACCTTC. Amino acid sequence: CASSEMGLAGYTF.

The chain joins TRBV19 to TRBJ2-4, with 8 bases identical to TRBD2. The CDR3 contains 15 residues. The junction had 11 bases not matched to a gene; V was cut back by 7 bases and J by 6 bases. CDR1 and CDR2 from the germline V gene are LNHDA and SQIVND (reference sequence). CDR3 DNA: TGTGCCAGTACCCCTAGCGGGCCTGTGGTAAACATTCAGTACTTC. It encodes CASTPSGPVVNIQYF.

The chain's CDR3 is CASNEEAKNIQYF. The CDR3 DNA reads as TGTGCCAGCAATGAGGAGGCCAAAAACATTCAGTACTTC. The rearrangement links TRBV28 to TRBJ2-4; D call uncertain. Per germline, CDR1 MDHEN and CDR2 SYDVKM. The ends were cut back, 7 bases at V and 1 base at J, with 8 bases in the middle. CDR3 length: 13 amino acids.

This clone was detected a few times. This rearrangement joins TRBV15 to TRBJ2-1; 9 bases fit TRBD2. The germline CDR1 and CDR2 sequences are LNHNV and YYDKDF (reference sequence). The CDR3 has 16 residues. Trimming took 1 base from V and 5 from J; bases not matched to a gene: 6. The CDR3 spells CATSRGASGEHNEQFF. The CDR3 region has the DNA TGTGCCACCAGCAGAGGAGCTAGCGGGGAGCACAATGAGCAGTTCTTC.

The chain recombines TRBV18 with TRBJ2-5; D call uncertain. Germline assignment: CDR1 KGHSH and CDR2 LQKENI. V lost 6 bases to trimming and J lost 7 bases, with 21 bases between them. CDR3 length: 15 amino acids. In nucleotides, the CDR3 is TGTGCCAGCTCCCCTACGGAGACTCCACCTGGGACCCAGTACTTC. Its translation: CASSPTETPPGTQYF. The entire variable domain, with the rest obtained from reference TRBV18 and TRBJ2-5, is as follows: NAGVMQNPRHLVRRRGQEARLRCSPMKGHSHVYWYRQLPEEGLKFMVYLQKENIIDESGMPKERFSAEFPKEGPSILRIQQVVRGDSAAYFCASSPTETPPGTQYFGPGTRLLVL.

This clone was seen once. The chain links TRBV30 to TRBJ1-3; D ambiguous. The CDR3 is 11 amino acids. The germline CDR1 and CDR2 sequences are GTSNPN and SVGIG (reference sequence). Trimming stripped 6 bases from V and 3 bases from J, with 6 bases between. CDR3 region: CACDFGNTIYF. CDR3 DNA: TGTGCCTGCGACTTTGGAAACACCATATATTTT.